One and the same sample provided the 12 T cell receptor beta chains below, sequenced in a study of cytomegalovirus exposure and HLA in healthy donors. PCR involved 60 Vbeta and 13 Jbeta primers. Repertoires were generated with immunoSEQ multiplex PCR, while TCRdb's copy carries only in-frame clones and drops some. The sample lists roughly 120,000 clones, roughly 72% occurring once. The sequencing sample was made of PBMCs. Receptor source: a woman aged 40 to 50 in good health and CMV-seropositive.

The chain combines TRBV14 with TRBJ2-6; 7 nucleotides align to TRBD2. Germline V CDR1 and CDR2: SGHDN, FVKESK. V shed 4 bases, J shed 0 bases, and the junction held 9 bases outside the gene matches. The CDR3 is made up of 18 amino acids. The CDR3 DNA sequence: TGTGCCAGCAGCCGCTGGGGGGGGGACCCCTCTGGGGCCAACGTCCTGACTTTC. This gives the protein CASSRWGGDPSGANVLTF.

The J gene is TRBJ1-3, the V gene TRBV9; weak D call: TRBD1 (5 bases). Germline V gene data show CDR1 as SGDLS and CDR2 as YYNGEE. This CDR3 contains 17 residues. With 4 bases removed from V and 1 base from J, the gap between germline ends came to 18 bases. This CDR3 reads CASSHRPITGSGNTIYF. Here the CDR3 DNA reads TGTGCCAGCAGCCACCGGCCCATCACAGGTTCTGGAAACACCATATATTTT. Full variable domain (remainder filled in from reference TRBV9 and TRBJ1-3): DSGVTQTPKHLITATGQRVTLRCSPRSGDLSVYWYQQSLDQGLQFLIQYYNGEERAKGNILERFSAQQFPDLHSELNLSSLELGDSALYFCASSHRPITGSGNTIYFGEGSWLTVV.

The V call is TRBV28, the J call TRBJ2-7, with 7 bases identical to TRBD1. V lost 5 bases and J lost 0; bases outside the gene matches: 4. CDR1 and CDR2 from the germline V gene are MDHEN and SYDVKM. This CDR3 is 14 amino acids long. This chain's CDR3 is CASSTGAISYEQYF. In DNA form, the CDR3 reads TGTGCCAGCAGTACAGGGGCCATCTCCTACGAGCAGTACTTC.

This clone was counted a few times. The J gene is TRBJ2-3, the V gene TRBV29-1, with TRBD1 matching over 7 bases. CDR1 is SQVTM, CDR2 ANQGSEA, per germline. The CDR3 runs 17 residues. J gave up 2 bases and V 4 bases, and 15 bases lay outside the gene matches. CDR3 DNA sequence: TGCAGCGTTGTGGTTATGCAGGGACAGCGGTACACAGATACGCAGTATTTT. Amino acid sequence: CSVVVMQGQRYTDTQYF.

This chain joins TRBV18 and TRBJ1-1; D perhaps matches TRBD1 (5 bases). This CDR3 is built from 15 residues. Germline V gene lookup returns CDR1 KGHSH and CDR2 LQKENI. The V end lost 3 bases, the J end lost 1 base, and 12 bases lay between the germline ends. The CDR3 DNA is TGTGCCAGCTCACCGGGGAGGGGCTCGAACACTGAAGCTTTCTTT. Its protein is CASSPGRGSNTEAFF. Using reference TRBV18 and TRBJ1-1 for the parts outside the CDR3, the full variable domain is NAGVMQNPRHLVRRRGQEARLRCSPMKGHSHVYWYRQLPEEGLKFMVYLQKENIIDESGMPKERFSAEFPKEGPSILRIQQVVRGDSAAYFCASSPGRGSNTEAFFGQGTRLTVV.

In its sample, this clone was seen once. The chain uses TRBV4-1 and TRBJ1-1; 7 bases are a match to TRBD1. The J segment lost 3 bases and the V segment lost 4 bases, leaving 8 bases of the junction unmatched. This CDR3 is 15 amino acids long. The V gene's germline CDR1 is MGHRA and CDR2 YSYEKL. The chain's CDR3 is CASSPSRGWDTEAFF. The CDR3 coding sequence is TGCGCCAGCAGCCCTTCCAGGGGGTGGGACACTGAAGCTTTCTTT.

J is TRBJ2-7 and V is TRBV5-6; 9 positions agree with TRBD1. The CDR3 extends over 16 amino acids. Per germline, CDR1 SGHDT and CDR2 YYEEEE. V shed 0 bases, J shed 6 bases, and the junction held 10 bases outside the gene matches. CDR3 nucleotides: TGTGCCAGCAGCTTGGCCGGGGGGACAGGGACAAGCGAGCAGTACTTC. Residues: CASSLAGGTGTSEQYF.

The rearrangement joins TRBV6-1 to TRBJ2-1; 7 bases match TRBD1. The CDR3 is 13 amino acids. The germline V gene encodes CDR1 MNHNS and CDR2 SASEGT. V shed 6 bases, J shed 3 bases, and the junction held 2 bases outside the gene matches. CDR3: CASRRDSYNEQFF. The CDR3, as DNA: TGTGCCAGCAGACGGGACAGCTACAATGAGCAGTTCTTC.

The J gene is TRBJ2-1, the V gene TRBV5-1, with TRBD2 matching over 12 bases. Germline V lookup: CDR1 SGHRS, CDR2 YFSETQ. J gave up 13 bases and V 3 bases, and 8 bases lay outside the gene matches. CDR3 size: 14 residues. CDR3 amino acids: CASSYAGTSGPQFF. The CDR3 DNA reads TGCGCCAGCAGCTATGCCGGGACTAGCGGGCCTCAGTTCTTC.

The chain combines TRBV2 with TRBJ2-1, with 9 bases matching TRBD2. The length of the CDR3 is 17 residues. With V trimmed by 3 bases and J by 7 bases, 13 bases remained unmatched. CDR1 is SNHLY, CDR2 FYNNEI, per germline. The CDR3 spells CASSDLAGGVGGNEQFF. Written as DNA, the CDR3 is TGTGCCAGCAGTGATCTGGCGGGAGGGGTTGGAGGAAATGAGCAGTTCTTC.

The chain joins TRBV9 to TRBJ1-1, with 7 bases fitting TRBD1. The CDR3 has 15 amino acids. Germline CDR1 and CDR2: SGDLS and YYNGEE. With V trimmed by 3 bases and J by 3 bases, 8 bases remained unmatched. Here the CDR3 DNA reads TGTGCCAGCAGCGAACAAACAGGGGCCGACACTGAAGCTTTCTTT. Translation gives CASSEQTGADTEAFF.

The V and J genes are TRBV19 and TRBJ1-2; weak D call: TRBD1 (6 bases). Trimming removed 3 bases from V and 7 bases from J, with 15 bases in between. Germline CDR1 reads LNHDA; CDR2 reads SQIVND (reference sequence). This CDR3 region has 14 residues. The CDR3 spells CASSIGGGAPGYTF. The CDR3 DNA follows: TGTGCCAGTAGTATCGGTGGGGGGGCGCCTGGCTACACCTTC.